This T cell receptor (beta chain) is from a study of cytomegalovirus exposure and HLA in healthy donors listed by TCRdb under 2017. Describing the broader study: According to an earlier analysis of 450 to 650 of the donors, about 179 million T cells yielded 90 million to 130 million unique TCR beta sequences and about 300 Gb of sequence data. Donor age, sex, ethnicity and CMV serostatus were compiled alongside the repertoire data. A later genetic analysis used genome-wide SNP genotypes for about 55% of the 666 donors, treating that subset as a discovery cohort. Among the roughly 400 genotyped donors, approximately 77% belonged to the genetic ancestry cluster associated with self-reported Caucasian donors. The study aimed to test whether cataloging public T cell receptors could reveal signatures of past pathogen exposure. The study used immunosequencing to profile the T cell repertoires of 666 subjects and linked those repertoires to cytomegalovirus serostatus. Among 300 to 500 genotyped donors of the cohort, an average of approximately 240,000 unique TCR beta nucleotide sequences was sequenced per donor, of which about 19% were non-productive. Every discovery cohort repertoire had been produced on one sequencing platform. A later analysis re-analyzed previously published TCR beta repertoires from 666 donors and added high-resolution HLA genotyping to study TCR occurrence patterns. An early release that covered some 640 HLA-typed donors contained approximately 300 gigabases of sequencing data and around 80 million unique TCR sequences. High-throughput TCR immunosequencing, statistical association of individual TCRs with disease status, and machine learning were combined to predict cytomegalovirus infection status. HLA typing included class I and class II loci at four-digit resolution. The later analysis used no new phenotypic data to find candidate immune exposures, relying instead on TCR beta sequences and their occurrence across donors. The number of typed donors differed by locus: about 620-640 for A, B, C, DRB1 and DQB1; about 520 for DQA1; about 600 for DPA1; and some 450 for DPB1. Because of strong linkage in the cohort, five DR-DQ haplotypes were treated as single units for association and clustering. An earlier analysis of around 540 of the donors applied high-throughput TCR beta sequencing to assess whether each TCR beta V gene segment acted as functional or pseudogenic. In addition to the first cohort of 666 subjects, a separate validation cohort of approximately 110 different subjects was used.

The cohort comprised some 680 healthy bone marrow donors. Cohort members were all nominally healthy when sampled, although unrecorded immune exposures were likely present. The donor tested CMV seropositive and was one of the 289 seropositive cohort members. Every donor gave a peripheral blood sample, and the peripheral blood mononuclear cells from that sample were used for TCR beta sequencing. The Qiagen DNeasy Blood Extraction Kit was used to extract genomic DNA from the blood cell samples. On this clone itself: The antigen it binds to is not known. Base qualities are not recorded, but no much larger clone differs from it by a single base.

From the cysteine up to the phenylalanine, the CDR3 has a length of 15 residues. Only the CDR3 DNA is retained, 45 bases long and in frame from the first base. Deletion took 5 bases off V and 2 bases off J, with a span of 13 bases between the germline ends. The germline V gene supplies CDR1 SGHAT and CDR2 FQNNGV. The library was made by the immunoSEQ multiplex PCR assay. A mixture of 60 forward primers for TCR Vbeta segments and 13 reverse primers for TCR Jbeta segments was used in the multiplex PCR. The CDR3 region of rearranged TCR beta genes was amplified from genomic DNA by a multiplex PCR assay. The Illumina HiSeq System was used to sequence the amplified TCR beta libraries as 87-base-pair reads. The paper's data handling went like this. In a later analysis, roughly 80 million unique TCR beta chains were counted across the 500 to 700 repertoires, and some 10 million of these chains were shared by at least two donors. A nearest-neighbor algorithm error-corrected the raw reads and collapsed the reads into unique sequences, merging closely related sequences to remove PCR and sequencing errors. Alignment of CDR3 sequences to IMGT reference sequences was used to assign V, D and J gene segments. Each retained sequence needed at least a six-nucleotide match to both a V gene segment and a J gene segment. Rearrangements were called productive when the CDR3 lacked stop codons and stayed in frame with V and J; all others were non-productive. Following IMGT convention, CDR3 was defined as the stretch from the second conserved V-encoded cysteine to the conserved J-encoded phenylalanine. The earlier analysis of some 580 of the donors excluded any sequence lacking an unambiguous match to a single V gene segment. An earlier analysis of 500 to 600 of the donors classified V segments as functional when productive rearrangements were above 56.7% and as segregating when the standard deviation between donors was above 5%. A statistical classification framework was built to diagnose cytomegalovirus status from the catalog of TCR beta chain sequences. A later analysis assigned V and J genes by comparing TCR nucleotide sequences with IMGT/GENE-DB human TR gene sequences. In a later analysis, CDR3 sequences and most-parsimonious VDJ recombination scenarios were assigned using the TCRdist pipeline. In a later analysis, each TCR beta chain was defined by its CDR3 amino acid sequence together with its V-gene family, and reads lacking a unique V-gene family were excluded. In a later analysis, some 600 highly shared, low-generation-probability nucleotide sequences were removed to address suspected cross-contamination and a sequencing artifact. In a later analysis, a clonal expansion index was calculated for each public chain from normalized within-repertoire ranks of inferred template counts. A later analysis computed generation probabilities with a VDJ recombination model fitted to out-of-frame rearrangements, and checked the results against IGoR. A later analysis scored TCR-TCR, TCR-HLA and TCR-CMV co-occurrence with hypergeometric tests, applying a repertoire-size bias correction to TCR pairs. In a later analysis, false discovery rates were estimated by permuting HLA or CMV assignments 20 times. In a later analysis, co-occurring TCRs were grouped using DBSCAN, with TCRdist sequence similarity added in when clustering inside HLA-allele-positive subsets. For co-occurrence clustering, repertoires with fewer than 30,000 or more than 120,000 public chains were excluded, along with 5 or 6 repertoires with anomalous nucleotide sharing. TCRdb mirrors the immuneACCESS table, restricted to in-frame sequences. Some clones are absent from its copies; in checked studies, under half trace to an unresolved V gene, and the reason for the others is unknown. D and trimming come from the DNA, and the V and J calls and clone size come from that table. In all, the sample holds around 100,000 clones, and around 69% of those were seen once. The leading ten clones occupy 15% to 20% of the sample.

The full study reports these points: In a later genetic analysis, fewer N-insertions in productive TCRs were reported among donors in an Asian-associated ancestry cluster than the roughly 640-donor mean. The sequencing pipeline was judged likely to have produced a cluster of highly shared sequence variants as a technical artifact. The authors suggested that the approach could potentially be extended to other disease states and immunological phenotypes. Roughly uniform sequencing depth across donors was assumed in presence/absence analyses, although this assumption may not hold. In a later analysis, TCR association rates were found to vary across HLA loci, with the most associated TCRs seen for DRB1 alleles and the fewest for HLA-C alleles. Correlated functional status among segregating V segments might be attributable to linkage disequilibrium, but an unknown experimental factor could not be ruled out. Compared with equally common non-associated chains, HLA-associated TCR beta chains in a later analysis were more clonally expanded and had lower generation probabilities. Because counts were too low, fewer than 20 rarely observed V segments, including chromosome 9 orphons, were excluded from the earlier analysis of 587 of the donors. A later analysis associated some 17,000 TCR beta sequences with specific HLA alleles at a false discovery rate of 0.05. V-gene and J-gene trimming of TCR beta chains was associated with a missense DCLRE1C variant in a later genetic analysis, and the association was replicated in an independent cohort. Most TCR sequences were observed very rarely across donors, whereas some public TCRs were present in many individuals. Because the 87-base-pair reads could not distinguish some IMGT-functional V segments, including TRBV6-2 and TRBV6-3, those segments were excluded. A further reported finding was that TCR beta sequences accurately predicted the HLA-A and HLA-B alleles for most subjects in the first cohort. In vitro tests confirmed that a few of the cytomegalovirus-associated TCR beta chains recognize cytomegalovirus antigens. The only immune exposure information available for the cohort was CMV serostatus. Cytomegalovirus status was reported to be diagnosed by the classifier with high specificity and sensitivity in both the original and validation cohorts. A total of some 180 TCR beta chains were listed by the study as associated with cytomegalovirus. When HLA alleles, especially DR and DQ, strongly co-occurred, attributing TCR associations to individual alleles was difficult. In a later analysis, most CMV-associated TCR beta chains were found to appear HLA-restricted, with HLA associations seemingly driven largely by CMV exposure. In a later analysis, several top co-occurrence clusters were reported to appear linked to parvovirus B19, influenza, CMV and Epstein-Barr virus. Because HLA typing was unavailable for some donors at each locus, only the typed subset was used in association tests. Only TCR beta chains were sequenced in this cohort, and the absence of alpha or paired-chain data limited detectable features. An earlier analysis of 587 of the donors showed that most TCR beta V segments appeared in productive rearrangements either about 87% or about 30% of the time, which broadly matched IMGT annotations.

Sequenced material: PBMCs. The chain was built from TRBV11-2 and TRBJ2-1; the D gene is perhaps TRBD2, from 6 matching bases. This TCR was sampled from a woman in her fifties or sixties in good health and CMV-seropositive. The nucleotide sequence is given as TGTGCCAGCAGCCCGACTAGGAATACCTACAATGAGCAGTTCTTC. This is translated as CASSPTRNTYNEQFF.